This passage covers 17 T cell receptor beta chains from one sample sequenced in a study of long-term antiretroviral therapy in people with HIV (dated by TCRdb to between 2021 and 2024). The immunoSEQ hsTCRB v3.0 assay was used at survey level resolution to sequence the TRB variable region. Sourced from immuneACCESS, this table was stored by TCRdb with only in-frame sequences that have V and J called. A share of the clones is absent; for the studies checked, an unresolved V gene accounts for under half, and the remainder has no known explanation. Within this sample are around 27,000 clones, with approximately 80% of them counted one time only. The ten largest clones add up to about 5.1% of the sample. The source material was unsorted PBMCs, sampled 1.1 years before starting antiretroviral therapy. All receptors come from a woman aged 25-40 years with HIV.

The V gene is TRBV18, the J gene TRBJ1-2; D perhaps matches TRBD1 (5 bases). CDR3 length equals 12 residues. V gave up 3 bases and J gave up 7 bases, with 9 bases separating them. The V gene's germline CDR1 is KGHSH and CDR2 LQKENI. The CDR3: CASSPERGGYTF. CDR3 coding DNA: TGTGCCAGCTCACCCGAGAGGGGTGGCTACACCTTC.

V gene TRBV2 combines with J gene TRBJ2-1, with 8 positions matching TRBD1. The V segment lost 7 bases and the J segment 2 bases; nucleotides outside the gene matches: 4. From germline, CDR1 is SNHLY and CDR2 FYNNEI. This CDR3 has 14 residues. Here the CDR3 DNA reads TGTGCCAGCAAATTACAGGGGGCCTACAATGAGCAGTTCTTC. This codes for CASKLQGAYNEQFF.

This clone was observed a handful of times. The chain has TRBV5-1 and TRBJ2-5; TRBD1 agrees at 8 bases. Trimming cost V 7 bases and J 5 bases; bases outside gene matches: 4. The CDR3 sequence is 12 residues long. The germline CDR1 and CDR2 sequences are SGHRS and YFSETQ. The CDR3 reads CASGQGMETQYF. In DNA, the CDR3 is TGCGCCAGCGGACAGGGTATGGAGACCCAGTACTTC.

The chain is built from TRBV6-6 and TRBJ2-3; D is undetermined. Germline-derived CDR1 and CDR2 are MNHNY and SVGAGI (reference sequence). This CDR3 spans 12 amino acids. The V end was cut by 2 bases, the J end by 2 bases, with 2 bases between. This chain's CDR3 is CASSYPTDTQYF. The CDR3 nucleotides are TGTGCCAGCAGTTACCCCACAGATACGCAGTATTTT.

This chain uses TRBV6-5 with TRBJ2-1; 8 bases agree with TRBD1. Unmatched junction bases numbered 1, after V lost 0 bases and J lost 3 bases. The CDR3 is 15 amino acids. CDR1 is MNHEY and CDR2 is SVGAGI in the germline V gene. The CDR3: CASSYSGTGYNEQFF. CDR3 DNA sequence: TGTGCCAGCAGTTACTCCGGGACAGGCTACAATGAGCAGTTCTTC.

This clone was seen more than once but under ten times. The CDR3 DNA reads TGCGCCAGCAGCCAAGGACCAGGGGAGGGCTACACCTTC. Its protein is CASSQGPGEGYTF. The J gene is TRBJ1-2, the V gene TRBV4-1, with D possibly being TRBD1 (6 bases). Trimming took off 1 base at V and 8 bases at J, with 11 bases between the two ends. The CDR3 totals 13 residues. Germline assignment: CDR1 MGHRA and CDR2 YSYEKL.

The CDR3: CATAPGGHEQYF. CDR3 bases: TGTGCCACCGCCCCAGGGGGTCACGAGCAGTACTTC. The chain combines TRBV10-3 with TRBJ2-7, with TRBD1 matching over 7 bases. The length of the CDR3 is 12 residues. CDR1 is ENHRY and CDR2 is SYGVKD in the germline V gene. V trimming: 10 bases; J trimming: 5 bases; junction bases outside the gene matches: 8.

This chain links TRBV5-8 with TRBJ1-3; D is unclear. CDR3 length equals 14 residues. Germline loops: CDR1 SGHTS, CDR2 YDEGEE. Trimming shortened V by 3 bases and J by 3 bases, and 10 bases separated the two germline ends. CDR3 loop: CASSSPHIGNTIYF. DNA of the CDR3: TGTGCCAGCAGCTCCCCCCATATTGGAAACACCATATATTTT.

This rearrangement joins TRBV25-1 to TRBJ1-4; 7 nucleotides align to TRBD1. V was clipped by 3 bases and J by 7 bases; unmatched bases: 11. The CDR3 has 16 residues. CDR1 and CDR2 from the germline V gene are MGHDK and SYGVNS. In nucleotides, the CDR3 is TGTGCCAGCAGTGATTCGGGAGAGGGGGCAGTTGAAAAACTGTTTTTT. It translates to CASSDSGEGAVEKLFF.

The V gene is TRBV7-9, the J gene TRBJ1-1; TRBD1 aligns across 10 bases. The ends lost 5 bases at V and 1 base at J; junction bases unmatched: 4. CDR1 and CDR2 (germline): SEHNR, FQNEAQ (reference sequence). The CDR3 loop spans 15 amino acids. The CDR3 coding sequence is TGTGCCAGCAGCCCCCGGGACAGGGGGAACACTGAAGCTTTCTTT. Translation: CASSPRDRGNTEAFF. The entire variable domain, with the rest obtained from reference TRBV7-9 and TRBJ1-1, is as follows: DTGVSQNPRHKITKRGQNVTFRCDPISEHNRLYWYRQTLGQGPEFLTYFQNEAQLEKSRLLSDRFSAERPKGSFSTLEIQRTEQGDSAMYLCASSPRDRGNTEAFFGQGTRLTVV.

This rearrangement joins TRBV7-8 to TRBJ1-1; D might be TRBD1 (6 bases). V lost 1 base and J lost 2, with 11 bases in between. Germline assignment: CDR1 SGHVS and CDR2 FQNEAQ. The CDR3 extends over 15 amino acids. DNA for the CDR3: TGTGCCAGCAGCTTAGGTGGACAGATCAACACTGAAGCTTTCTTT. Its protein is CASSLGGQINTEAFF.

The chain combines TRBV5-1 with TRBJ2-3, with TRBD2 matching 13 bases. Germline V lookup: CDR1 SGHRS, CDR2 YFSETQ. V shed 1 base and J 0 bases; nucleotides not matched to a gene: 17. This CDR3 has 22 residues. CDR3 nucleotide sequence: TGCGCCAGCAGCTTGTCGAGGACTAGCGGGGGTTTCCCGGCTCAGAGCACAGATACGCAGTATTTT. Amino acid sequence: CASSLSRTSGGFPAQSTDTQYF.

The genes are TRBV29-1 and TRBJ1-1; a weak D match, TRBD1 (6 bases). This CDR3 spans 13 amino acids. Germline-derived CDR1 and CDR2 are SQVTM and ANQGSEA. V dropped 6 bases and J dropped 1 base, with 12 bases sitting between them. The CDR3 is CSVRPQGNTEAFF. CDR3 nucleotide sequence: TGCAGCGTACGACCACAGGGGAACACTGAAGCTTTCTTT.

The V and J genes are TRBV28 and TRBJ1-1; the match to TRBD1 covers 7 bases. With 10 bases clipped from V and 9 bases from J, the junction kept 11 bases outside the gene matches. The length of the CDR3 is 12 residues. Germline CDR1 is MDHEN and CDR2 is SYDVKM. CDR3: CATDRQGPKAFF. In nucleotides, the CDR3 is TGTGCCACCGACCGACAGGGCCCGAAAGCTTTCTTT.

This chain joins TRBV4-1 and TRBJ1-1, with 7 bases matching TRBD1. The germline CDR1 and CDR2 sequences are MGHRA and YSYEKL. This CDR3 region has 16 residues. The trim removed 0 bases at V and 0 bases at J, leaving 4 bases unmatched. The chain's CDR3 is CASSQDHGQVNTEAFF. CDR3 DNA: TGCGCCAGCAGCCAAGACCATGGACAGGTGAACACTGAAGCTTTCTTT.

V is TRBV10-2 and J is TRBJ1-2; D is ambiguous. Germline V lookup: CDR1 WSHSY, CDR2 SAAADI. The CDR3 contains 13 residues. With 4 bases removed from V and 8 bases from J, the gap between germline ends came to 14 bases. DNA for the CDR3: TGCGCCAGCAGTGGGCAAATGCTGTGGGGCTACACCTTC. It encodes CASSGQMLWGYTF.

This chain connects TRBV30 to TRBJ1-2, with D perhaps TRBD1 (5 bases). The V end lost 0 bases, the J end lost 6 bases, and 8 bases lay between the germline ends. Germline values: CDR1 GTSNPN, CDR2 SVGIG (reference sequence). The CDR3 contains 12 residues. The CDR3 sequence is CAWSVGGNGYTF. The CDR3 nucleotides read TGTGCCTGGAGTGTGGGGGGAAATGGCTACACCTTC.